The sequence of this T cell receptor beta chain was determined in a study of cytomegalovirus exposure and HLA in healthy donors. Findings and caveats of the study: Most TCR sequences proved rare, with some public TCRs found in many donors. The authors listed 180 or so TCR beta chains as cytomegalovirus-associated. It was confirmed in vitro that three of the CMV-associated chains were specific for CMV antigens.

TCRdb's copy holds only in-frame clones and misses some; the assay was immunoSEQ multiplex PCR. In the table there are about 130,000 clones, approximately 95% of which are singletons. The CDR3 consists of 16 residues. Germline V gene data show CDR1 as GTSNPN and CDR2 as SVGIG (reference sequence). V trimming: 1 base; J trimming: 9 bases; junction bases outside the gene matches: 15. Comments on this clone: Its antigen remains unknown.

The chain is built from TRBV30 and TRBJ2-1, with 7 bases identical to TRBD1. This TCR came from a man aged 18 to 30 in good health and CMV-seronegative. Sample: PBMCs. The CDR3 spells CAWSASTTGYDGEQFF. CDR3 coding DNA: TGTGCCTGGAGTGCTAGTACGACAGGGTATGACGGTGAGCAGTTCTTC.